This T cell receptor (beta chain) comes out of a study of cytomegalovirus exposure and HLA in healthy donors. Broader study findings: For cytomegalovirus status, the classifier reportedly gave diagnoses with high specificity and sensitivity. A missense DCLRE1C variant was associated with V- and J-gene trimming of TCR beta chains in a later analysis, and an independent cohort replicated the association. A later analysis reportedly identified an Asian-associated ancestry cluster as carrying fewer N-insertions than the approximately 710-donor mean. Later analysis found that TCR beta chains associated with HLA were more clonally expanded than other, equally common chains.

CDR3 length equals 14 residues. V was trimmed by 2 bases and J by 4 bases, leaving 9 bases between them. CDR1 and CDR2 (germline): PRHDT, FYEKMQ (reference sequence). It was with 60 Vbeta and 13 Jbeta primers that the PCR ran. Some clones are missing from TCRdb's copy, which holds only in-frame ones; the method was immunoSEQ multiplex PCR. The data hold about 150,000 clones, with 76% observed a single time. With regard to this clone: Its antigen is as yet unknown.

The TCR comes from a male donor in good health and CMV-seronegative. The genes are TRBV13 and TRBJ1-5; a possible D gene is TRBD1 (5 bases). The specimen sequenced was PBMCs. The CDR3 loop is CASSLRGGNQPQHF. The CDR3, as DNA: TGTGCCAGCAGCTTAAGGGGTGGGAATCAGCCCCAGCATTTT.